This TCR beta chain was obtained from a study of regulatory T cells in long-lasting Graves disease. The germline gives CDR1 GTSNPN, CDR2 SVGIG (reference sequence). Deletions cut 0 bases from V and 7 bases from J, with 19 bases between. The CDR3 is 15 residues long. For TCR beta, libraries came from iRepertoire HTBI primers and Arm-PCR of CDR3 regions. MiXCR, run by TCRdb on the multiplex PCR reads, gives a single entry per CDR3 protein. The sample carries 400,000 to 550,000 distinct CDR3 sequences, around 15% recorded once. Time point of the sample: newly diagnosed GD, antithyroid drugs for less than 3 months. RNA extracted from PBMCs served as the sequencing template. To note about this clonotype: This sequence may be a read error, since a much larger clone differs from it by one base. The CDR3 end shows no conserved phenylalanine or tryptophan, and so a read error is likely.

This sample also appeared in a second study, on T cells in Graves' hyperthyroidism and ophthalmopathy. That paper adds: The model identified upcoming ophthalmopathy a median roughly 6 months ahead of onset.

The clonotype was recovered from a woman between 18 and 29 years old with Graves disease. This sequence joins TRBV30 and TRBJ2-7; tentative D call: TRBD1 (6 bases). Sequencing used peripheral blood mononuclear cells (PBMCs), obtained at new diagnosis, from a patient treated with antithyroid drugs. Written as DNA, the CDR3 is TGTGCCTGGAGTGTAGAGCAGAGGGGGTCCCAAGAGCAGTACATC. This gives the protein CAWSVEQRGSQEQYI.